Listed below are T cell receptor beta chains from one sample, sequenced in a study of blood T cell repertoires in COVID-19. Assay used: immunoSEQ multiplex PCR; TCRdb lists only in-frame clones, some missing. The sample consists of around 100,000 clones, more than 75% of them appearing once. What was sequenced was peripheral blood. The receptors here all came from a young man in a cohort sampled during active COVID-19. CDR3s leave out the opening cysteine and the closing phenylalanine or tryptophan. The D gene is left open where the match is weak.

V gene: TRBV9
D gene: TRBD1
J gene: TRBJ1-2
CDR3 protein: ASSVAGTGDNYGYT

V gene: TRBV7-8
D gene: NA
J gene: TRBJ1-1
CDR3 protein: ASSLVAGAQTEAF

V gene: TRBV5-1
D gene: TRBD2
J gene: TRBJ2-3
CDR3 protein: ASSGGSTDTQY

V gene: TRBV10-3
D gene: NA
J gene: TRBJ1-2
CDR3 protein: AISESAQKAGYT

V gene: TRBV5-5
D gene: NA
J gene: TRBJ1-2
CDR3 protein: ASSLSTSANYGYT

V gene: TRBV18
D gene: NA
J gene: TRBJ2-1
CDR3 protein: ASSPGERGSYNEQF

V gene: TRBV6-5
D gene: TRBD1
J gene: TRBJ1-1
CDR3 protein: ASSLLGGGYTEAF

V gene: TRBV6-1
D gene: TRBD1
J gene: TRBJ1-1
CDR3 protein: ASSERTGSNTEAF

V gene: TRBV7-2
D gene: NA
J gene: TRBJ1-1
CDR3 protein: ASSVSQVGWTEAF

V gene: TRBV9
D gene: TRBD1
J gene: TRBJ2-2
CDR3 protein: ASSVGTGPDTGELF

V gene: TRBV15
D gene: NA
J gene: TRBJ1-1
CDR3 protein: ATSTHGGGFTEAF

V gene: TRBV5-6
D gene: NA
J gene: TRBJ2-5
CDR3 protein: ASSLVQDGTQY

V gene: TRBV27
D gene: TRBD2
J gene: TRBJ2-7
CDR3 protein: ASSLGTSGGNEQY

V gene: TRBV5-4
D gene: TRBD1
J gene: TRBJ1-3
CDR3 protein: ASSLGGTGVKAGNTIY

V gene: TRBV24-1
D gene: TRBD2
J gene: TRBJ2-3
CDR3 protein: ATSEGWTSGTDTQY

V gene: TRBV28
D gene: NA
J gene: TRBJ2-7
CDR3 protein: ASSWDPTGGDSYEQY

V gene: TRBV5-1
D gene: TRBD1
J gene: TRBJ1-2
CDR3 protein: ASTQGQGARQGYT

V gene: TRBV6-5
D gene: NA
J gene: TRBJ1-4
CDR3 protein: ASSSDLGEKLF

V gene: TRBV5-5
D gene: TRBD1
J gene: TRBJ2-7
CDR3 protein: ASSQGQGVATYEQY

V gene: TRBV12-2
D gene: NA
J gene: TRBJ2-3
CDR3 protein: ASRLVISGPSTDTQY

V gene: TRBV6-6
D gene: TRBD1
J gene: TRBJ1-1
CDR3 protein: ASLQGGNAEAF

V gene: TRBV4-1
D gene: TRBD2
J gene: TRBJ2-5
CDR3 protein: ASSTSGAKETQY

V gene: TRBV15
D gene: NA
J gene: TRBJ2-3
CDR3 protein: ATSSSSADTQY

V gene: TRBV19
D gene: TRBD1
J gene: TRBJ2-7
CDR3 protein: ASTDRDRGPDYEQY